This T cell receptor beta chain was captured by sequencing in a study of T cells in Graves' hyperthyroidism and ophthalmopathy. There are 14 residues in the CDR3. CDR1 is SGHRS and CDR2 is YFSETQ in the germline V gene. V lost 0 bases and J lost 0, with 6 bases in between. Amplified TCR beta CDR3 regions came from RNA transcripts. HTBI primers were employed in a first-round RT-PCR of the TCR CDR3. TCRdb called the multiplex PCR reads again in MiXCR, with one record for every CDR3 protein. This repertoire shows 300,000 to 450,000 distinct CDR3 sequences, around 18% found once; its top ten account for over 35%. Study outcomes and limitations: Blood samples included most of the expanded thyroid clonotypes exceeding 0.001. Using 13 V-J features, a model discriminated ophthalmopathy from stable hyperthyroidism. Ophthalmopathy, which appeared later, was predicted by the model a median 6.5 months before onset.

Ten or more counts support this clonotype. Antigen specificity is unknown. Ophthalmopathy patients had moderate-to-severe active disease, CAS ≥3, NOSPECS ≥4, and disease duration under 3 months. This rearrangement joins TRBV5-1 to TRBJ1-1; D is undetermined. What was sequenced was blood. The TCR comes from a man in his late teens or twenties with Graves' ophthalmopathy. This CDR3 is CASSLATLNTEAFF. The CDR3 bases are TGCGCCAGCAGCTTGGCAACATTGAACACTGAAGCTTTCTTT.